The 20 T cell receptor beta chains in this list originate from one sample, sequenced in a study of CXCR4 blockade with PD-1 therapy in pancreatic cancer. The assay was immunoSEQ multiplex PCR, and TCRdb's table has in-frame clones only and misses some. This table has 150 or so clones, about 74% appearing once. Sequencing was performed on tumor tissue, taken before culture. The source is a human donor with pancreatic ductal adenocarcinoma.

The chain is built from TRBV6-7 and TRBJ2-7; D gene ambiguous. TRBV6-7 falls under the ORF class, with uncertain function. The V end was cut by 6 bases, the J end by 3 bases, with 6 bases between. This CDR3 has 11 amino acids. The CDR3 nucleotides read TGTGCCAGCAGCCTTAACTACGAGCAGTACTTC. Its protein product is CASSLNYEQYF.

This CDR3 is CASSDGVNEKLFF. The CDR3 bases are TGTGCCAGCTCCGACGGCGTTAATGAAAAACTGTTTTTT. This chain uses TRBV25-1 with TRBJ1-4; no definite D call. Trimming took off 8 bases at V and 4 bases at J, with 11 bases between the two ends. Germline V gene data show CDR1 as MGHDK and CDR2 as SYGVNS. CDR3 size: 13 residues.

This clone was observed a few times. The chain has TRBV19 and TRBJ1-2; D not certain. V dropped 4 bases and J dropped 7 bases, with 22 bases sitting between them. The CDR3 is 16 amino acids. From germline, CDR1 is LNHDA and CDR2 SQIVND (reference sequence). The CDR3 loop is CASSNYLGSYQTGYTF. CDR3 coding DNA: TGTGCCAGTAGTAATTACCTCGGCAGCTACCAAACTGGCTACACCTTC.

This chain connects TRBV7-2 to TRBJ2-7; D uncertain. Germline V CDR1 and CDR2: SGHTA, FQGNSA. Trimming pared 3 bases from V and 2 bases from J, leaving 11 bases between. This CDR3 spans 14 amino acids. The CDR3: CASSFDWEPYEQYF. In DNA form, the CDR3 reads TGTGCCAGCAGCTTTGATTGGGAACCCTACGAGCAGTACTTC.

The J gene is TRBJ2-1, the V gene TRBV2; no clear D gene. Trimming shortened V by 5 bases and J by 0 bases, and 11 bases separated the two germline ends. In germline, CDR1 is SNHLY, CDR2 FYNNEI. CDR3 size: 15 residues. The CDR3 loop is CASSLLSRSYNEQFF. The CDR3 nucleotides are TGTGCCAGCAGTCTTCTTAGCCGCTCCTACAATGAGCAGTTCTTC.

This chain connects TRBV15 to TRBJ2-3, with 10 nucleotides matching TRBD1. Unmatched junction bases numbered 1, after V lost 1 base and J lost 3 bases. CDR3 length: 15 amino acids. Germline values: CDR1 LNHNV, CDR2 YYDKDF (reference sequence). The CDR3 nucleotides read TGTGCCACCAGCAGAGGGGACAGGGGAACAGATACGCAGTATTTT. Encoded protein: CATSRGDRGTDTQYF.

The gene calls are TRBV19 and TRBJ1-1; a weak D match, TRBD1 (5 bases). Deletions cut 3 bases from V and 5 bases from J, with 13 bases between. Looked up from germline, CDR1 is LNHDA and CDR2 is SQIVND (reference sequence). CDR3 length: 14 amino acids. This chain's CDR3 is CASSIRDVATEAFF. As DNA, the CDR3 is TGTGCCAGTAGTATCCGGGACGTTGCGACTGAAGCTTTCTTT.

The V and J genes are TRBV12-2 and TRBJ2-3. TRBV12-2 is recorded as a pseudogene. The CDR3 is 15 amino acids. CDR3 nucleotide sequence: TGTGCAAGTCCCAAACCGACCAACCTCACAGATACGCAGTATTTT. This codes for CASPKPTNLTDTQYF.

The rearrangement links TRBV11-3 to TRBJ2-3; TRBD1 or TRBD2 may be the D gene (5 bases each). The CDR3 is 15 residues long. Germline lookup yields CDR1 SGHNT and CDR2 YENEEA. V was pared by 4 bases and J by 6 bases, with 17 bases between. The chain's CDR3 is CASSSITGDLDTQYF. In DNA form, the CDR3 reads TGTGCCAGCAGCTCAATAACTGGGGACCTTGATACGCAGTATTTT.

In its sample, this clone ranks as hyperexpanded. The rearrangement joins TRBV19 to TRBJ2-6; possible D gene TRBD2, 5 bases. CDR1 and CDR2 (germline): LNHDA, SQIVND (reference sequence). V lost 0 bases to trimming and J lost 2 bases, with 8 bases between them. CDR3 length: 16 residues. The DNA of the CDR3 is TGTGCCAGTAGTATAGAACGGGGAACTGGGGCCAACGTCCTGACTTTC. This gives the protein CASSIERGTGANVLTF.

This chain joins TRBV19 and TRBJ2-5, with 7 nucleotides matching TRBD2. Trimming took 4 bases from V and 4 from J; bases not matched to a gene: 9. CDR1 and CDR2 from the germline V gene are LNHDA and SQIVND (reference sequence). The CDR3 is 15 amino acids. The CDR3 DNA reads TGTGCCAGTAGTACGGCTAGCGGTTGGGGAGAGACCCAGTACTTC. Amino acid sequence: CASSTASGWGETQYF. The full variable domain, in which reference TRBV19 and TRBJ2-5 provide the parts outside the CDR3, is DGGITQSPKYLFRKEGQNVTLSCEQNLNHDAMYWYRQDPGQGLRLIYYSQIVNDFQKGDIAEGYSVSREKKESFPLTVTSAQKNPTAFYLCASSTASGWGETQYFGPGTRLLVL.

The chain couples TRBV6-8 to TRBJ2-7; weak D call: TRBD1 (6 bases). The V end lost 6 bases, the J end lost 3 bases, and 12 bases lay between the germline ends. This CDR3 spans 13 amino acids. From germline, CDR1 is MNHGY and CDR2 SAAAGT. The CDR3 DNA reads as TGTGCCAGCAGACCGGGACAAGACTACGAGCAGTACTTC. This translates into CASRPGQDYEQYF.

V and J are TRBV5-1 and TRBJ2-7; D perhaps matches TRBD1 (5 bases). Germline-derived CDR1 and CDR2 are SGHRS and YFSETQ. With 2 bases removed from V and 1 base from J, the gap between germline ends came to 10 bases. This CDR3 contains 14 residues. The chain's CDR3 is CASSFRAQSYEQYF. CDR3 coding DNA: TGCGCCAGCAGCTTCAGGGCTCAATCCTACGAGCAGTACTTC.

This chain links TRBV15 with TRBJ1-1; D is perhaps TRBD1 (6 bases). This CDR3 contains 17 residues. The ends were cut back, 0 bases at V and 1 base at J, with 15 bases in the middle. The germline gives CDR1 LNHNV, CDR2 YYDKDF (reference sequence). CDR3 sequence (DNA): TGTGCCACCAGCAGAGATCATAGTAGGACAGCGAACACTGAAGCTTTCTTT. Translating gives CATSRDHSRTANTEAFF.

The CDR3 spells CASSPYPGANVLTF. The DNA for the CDR3 is TGTGCCAGCAGCCCATACCCTGGGGCCAACGTCCTGACTTTC. The chain combines TRBV7-6 with TRBJ2-6; no definite D call. This CDR3 spans 14 amino acids. V was shortened by 5 bases and J by 2 bases, with 7 bases between the two germline ends. Per the germline V gene, CDR1 is SGHVS and CDR2 is FNYEAQ. The complete variable domain, with remaining parts taken from reference TRBV7-6 and TRBJ2-6, reads GAGVSQSPRYKVTKRGQDVALRCDPISGHVSLYWYRQALGQGPEFLTYFNYEAQQDKSGLPNDRFSAERPEGSISTLTIQRTEQRDSAMYRCASSPYPGANVLTFGAGSRLTVL.

This clone appeared a few times. The chain uses TRBV11-3 and TRBJ2-3, with 8 bases that match TRBD2. This CDR3 is built from 17 residues. With V trimmed by 5 bases and J by 2 bases, 12 bases remained unmatched. The germline gives CDR1 SGHNT, CDR2 YENEEA. The CDR3 loop reads CASSLGGDSYHTDTQYF. The CDR3 DNA sequence: TGTGCCAGCAGCCTCGGGGGGGACTCTTACCACACAGATACGCAGTATTTT.

This clone was seen a handful of times. J is TRBJ1-1 and V is TRBV28; D is uncertain. Germline loops: CDR1 MDHEN, CDR2 SYDVKM. The CDR3 loop spans 13 amino acids. Trimming stripped 6 bases from V and 4 bases from J, with 12 bases between. The CDR3 coding sequence is TGTGCCAGCAGCCGACAAGGGTTCACTGAAGCTTTCTTT. This codes for CASSRQGFTEAFF.

Concerning this clone: This specimen includes other DNA sequences encoding the same CDR3. The chain uses TRBV4-1 and TRBJ2-2; D remains unclear. Germline V gene lookup returns CDR1 MGHRA and CDR2 YSYEKL. V was cut by 0 bases and J by 5 bases, with 10 bases left in between. The CDR3 has 15 residues. The CDR3 nucleotides are TGCGCCAGCAGCCAAGATAGGGCAATAACCGGGGAGCTGTTTTTT. Its translation: CASSQDRAITGELFF.

The chain uses TRBV5-1 and TRBJ2-3, with D perhaps assigned TRBD1 or TRBD2 (6 bases each). The CDR3 is 14 residues long. The ends were cut back, 2 bases at V and 4 bases at J, with 11 bases in the middle. The germline CDR1 and CDR2 sequences are SGHRS and YFSETQ. The CDR3 sequence is CASSFVGGPDTQYF. CDR3 DNA: TGCGCCAGCAGCTTTGTAGGGGGGCCAGATACGCAGTATTTT.

The chain has TRBV29-1 and TRBJ2-2, with TRBD2 as a possible D gene (5 bases). Per the germline V gene, CDR1 is SQVTM and CDR2 is ANQGSEA. The CDR3 spans 14 residues. V dropped 4 bases and J dropped 0 bases, with 9 bases sitting between them. The CDR3 sequence: CSVGQTTNTGELFF. DNA for the CDR3: TGCAGCGTTGGTCAGACTACGAACACCGGGGAGCTGTTTTTT.